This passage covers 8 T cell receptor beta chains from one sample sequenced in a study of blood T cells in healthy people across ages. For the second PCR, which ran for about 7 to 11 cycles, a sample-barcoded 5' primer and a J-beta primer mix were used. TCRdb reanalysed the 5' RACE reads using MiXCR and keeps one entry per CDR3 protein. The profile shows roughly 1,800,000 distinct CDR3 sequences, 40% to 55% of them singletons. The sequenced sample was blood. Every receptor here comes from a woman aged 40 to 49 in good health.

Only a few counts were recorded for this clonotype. CDR3 in amino acids: CASRPGAVYGYTF. Here the CDR3 DNA reads TGTGCCAGCAGGCCGGGGGCGGTCTATGGCTACACCTTC. J is TRBJ1-2 and V is TRBV6-2 or TRBV6-3; D possibly corresponds to TRBD1 (6 bases). The CDR3 is 13 residues long. Trimming took 6 bases from V and 4 from J, leaving 12 bases between them. The germline gives CDR1 MNHEY, CDR2 SVGEGT.

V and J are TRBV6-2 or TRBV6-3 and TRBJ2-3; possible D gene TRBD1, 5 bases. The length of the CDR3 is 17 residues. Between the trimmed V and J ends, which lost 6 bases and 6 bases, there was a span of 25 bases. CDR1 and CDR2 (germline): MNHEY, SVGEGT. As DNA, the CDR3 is TGTGCCAGCAGCCCCATAGATTCAGGGATTTCATTGGATACGCAGTATTTT. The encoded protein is CASSPIDSGISLDTQYF.

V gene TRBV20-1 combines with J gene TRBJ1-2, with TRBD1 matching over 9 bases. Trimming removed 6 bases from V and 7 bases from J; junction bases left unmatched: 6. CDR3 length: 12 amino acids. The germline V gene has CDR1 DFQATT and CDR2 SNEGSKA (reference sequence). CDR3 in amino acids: CSAQTGGGGYTF. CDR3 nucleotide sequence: TGCAGTGCCCAGACAGGGGGGGGTGGCTACACCTTC.

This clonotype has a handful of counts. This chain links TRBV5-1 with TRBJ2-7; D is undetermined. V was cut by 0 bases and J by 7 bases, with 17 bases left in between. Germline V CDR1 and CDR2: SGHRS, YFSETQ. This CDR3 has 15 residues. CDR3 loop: CASSLVADLLLEQYF. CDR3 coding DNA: TGCGCCAGCAGCTTGGTTGCCGACCTTCTTCTTGAGCAGTACTTC.

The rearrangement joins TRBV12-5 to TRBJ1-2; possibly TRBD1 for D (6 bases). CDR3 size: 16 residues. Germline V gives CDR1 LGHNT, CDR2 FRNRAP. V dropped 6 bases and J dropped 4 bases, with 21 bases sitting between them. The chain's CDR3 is CASGTGVAGVVYGYTF. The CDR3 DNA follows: TGTGCTAGTGGAACCGGAGTAGCAGGGGTAGTCTATGGCTACACCTTC.

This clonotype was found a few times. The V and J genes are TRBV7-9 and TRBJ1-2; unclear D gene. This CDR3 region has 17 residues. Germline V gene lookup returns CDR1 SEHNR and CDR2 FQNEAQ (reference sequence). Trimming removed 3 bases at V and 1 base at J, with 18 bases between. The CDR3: CASSLIMKSGFNYGYTF. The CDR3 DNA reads TGTGCCAGCAGCTTGATAATGAAGTCGGGATTTAACTATGGCTACACCTTC.

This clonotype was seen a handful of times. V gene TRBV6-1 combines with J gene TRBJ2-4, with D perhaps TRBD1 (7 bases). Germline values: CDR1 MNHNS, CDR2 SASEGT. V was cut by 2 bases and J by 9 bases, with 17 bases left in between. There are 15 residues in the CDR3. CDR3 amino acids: CASSESRQGGGIQYF. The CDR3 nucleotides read TGTGCCAGCAGTGAAAGTCGGCAGGGGGGAGGCATTCAGTACTTC.

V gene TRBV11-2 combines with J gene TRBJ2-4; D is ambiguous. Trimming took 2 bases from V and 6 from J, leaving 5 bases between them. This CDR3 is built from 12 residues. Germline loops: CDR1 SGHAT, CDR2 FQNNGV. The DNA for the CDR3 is TGTGCCAGCAGCTTAAGCAGAAACATTCAGTACTTC. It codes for CASSLSRNIQYF.